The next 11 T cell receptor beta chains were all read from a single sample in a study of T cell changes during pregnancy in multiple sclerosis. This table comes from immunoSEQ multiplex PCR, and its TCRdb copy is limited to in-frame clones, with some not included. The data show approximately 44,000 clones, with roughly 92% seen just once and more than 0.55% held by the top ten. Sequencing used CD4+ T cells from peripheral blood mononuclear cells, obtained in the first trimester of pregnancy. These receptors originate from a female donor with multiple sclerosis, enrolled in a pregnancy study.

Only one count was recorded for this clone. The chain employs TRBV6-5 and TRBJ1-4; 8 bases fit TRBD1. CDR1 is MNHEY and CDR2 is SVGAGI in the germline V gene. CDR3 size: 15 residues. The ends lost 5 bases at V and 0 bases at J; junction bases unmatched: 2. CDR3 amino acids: CASSRDRPTNEKLFF. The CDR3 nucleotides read TGTGCCAGCAGTAGGGACAGGCCAACTAATGAAAAACTGTTTTTT.

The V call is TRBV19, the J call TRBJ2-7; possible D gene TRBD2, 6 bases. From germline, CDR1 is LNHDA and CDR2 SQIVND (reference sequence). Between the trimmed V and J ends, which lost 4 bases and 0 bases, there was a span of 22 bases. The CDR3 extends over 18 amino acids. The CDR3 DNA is TGTGCCAGTAGTACGAGACCTCAGGGACTTCGACACTCCTACGAGCAGTACTTC. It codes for CASSTRPQGLRHSYEQYF.

CDR3 coding DNA: TGTGCCAGCAGCGTAGGCGGCCCGGAGACCCAGTACTTC. It specifies CASSVGGPETQYF. This chain joins TRBV9 and TRBJ2-5; D remains unclear. Trimming shortened V by 0 bases and J by 5 bases, and 8 bases separated the two germline ends. The CDR3 loop spans 13 amino acids. The V gene's germline CDR1 is SGDLS and CDR2 YYNGEE.

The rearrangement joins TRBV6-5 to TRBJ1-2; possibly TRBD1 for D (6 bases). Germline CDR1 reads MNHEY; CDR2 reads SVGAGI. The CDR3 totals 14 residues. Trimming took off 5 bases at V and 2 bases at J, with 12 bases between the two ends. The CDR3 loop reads CASSGGQRNYGYTF. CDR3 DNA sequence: TGTGCCAGCAGTGGTGGACAGAGAAACTATGGCTACACCTTC.

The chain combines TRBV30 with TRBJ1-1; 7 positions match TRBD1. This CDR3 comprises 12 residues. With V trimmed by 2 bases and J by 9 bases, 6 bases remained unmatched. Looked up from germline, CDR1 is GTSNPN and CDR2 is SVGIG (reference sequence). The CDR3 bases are TGTGCCTGGAGTCACCGGGACAGCAAAGCTTTCTTT. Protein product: CAWSHRDSKAFF.

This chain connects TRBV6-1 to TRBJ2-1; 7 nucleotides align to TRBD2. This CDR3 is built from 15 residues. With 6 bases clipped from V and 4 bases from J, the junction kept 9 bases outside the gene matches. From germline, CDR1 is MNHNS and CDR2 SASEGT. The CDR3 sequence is CASSPAGTTYNEQFF. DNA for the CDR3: TGTGCCAGCAGCCCCGCGGGGACTACTTACAATGAGCAGTTCTTC.

This CDR3 is CASSGRREQFF. CDR3 coding DNA: TGTGCCAGCAGTGGGCGACGGGAGCAGTTCTTC. This sequence joins TRBV27 and TRBJ2-1; no clear D gene. V was shortened by 5 bases and J by 10 bases, with 9 bases between the two germline ends. The CDR3 extends over 11 amino acids. Germline CDR1 reads MNHEY; CDR2 reads SMNVEV (reference sequence).

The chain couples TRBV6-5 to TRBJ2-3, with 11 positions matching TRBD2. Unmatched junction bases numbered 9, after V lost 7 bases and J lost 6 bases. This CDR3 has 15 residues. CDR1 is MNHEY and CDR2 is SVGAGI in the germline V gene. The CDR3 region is CASTKLAGVTDTQYF. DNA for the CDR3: TGTGCCAGCACTAAACTAGCGGGAGTGACGGATACGCAGTATTTT.

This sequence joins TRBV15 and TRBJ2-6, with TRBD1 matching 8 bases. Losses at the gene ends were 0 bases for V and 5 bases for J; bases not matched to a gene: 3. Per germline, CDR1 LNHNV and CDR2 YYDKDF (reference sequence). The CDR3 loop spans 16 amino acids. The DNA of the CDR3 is TGTGCCACCAGCAGAGATTCAGGGGGCTGGGCCAACGTCCTGACTTTC. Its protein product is CATSRDSGGWANVLTF.

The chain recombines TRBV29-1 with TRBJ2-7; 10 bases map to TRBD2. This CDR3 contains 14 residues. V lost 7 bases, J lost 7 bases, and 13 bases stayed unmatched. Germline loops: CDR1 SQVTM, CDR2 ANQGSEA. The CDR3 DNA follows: TGCAGCGCCGCCGGGGGGCTAGCGGGAGTTGAGCAGTACTTC. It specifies CSAAGGLAGVEQYF.

In DNA, the CDR3 is TGTGCCATCAGTGGAGGGACTAGCACCAGTGGCTACAATGAGCAGTTCTTC. It encodes CAISGGTSTSGYNEQFF. The rearrangement links TRBV10-3 to TRBJ2-1; TRBD2 agrees at 9 bases. CDR1 and CDR2 (germline): ENHRY, SYGVKD. There are 17 residues in the CDR3. The V segment lost 4 bases and the J segment 3 bases; nucleotides outside the gene matches: 10.